Detailed here is one TCR beta chain. Its antigen is not yet known. Qualities for individual bases were not recorded, and no much larger clone is one base off. TCRbeta CDR3 regions were amplified from genomic DNA using the immunoSEQ Assay, a bias-controlled multiplex PCR. In the paper's pipeline: The number of nucleated cells in each sample was estimated by amplification of reference gene primers within the assay. To quantify the absolute abundance of each unique TCRbeta CDR3 rearrangement, sequence reads were collapsed and filtered. For each sample, productive Simpson clonality was calculated by taking the square root of Simpson's diversity index across productive rearrangements. TCRdb provides this immuneACCESS table in a form limited to in-frame rearrangements. Some clones are lacking; in checked studies, under half of them reflect an unresolved V gene, and why the rest are absent is not known. V, J and clone size reflect that table, while D and trimming were determined from the DNA. In this sample the table shows 300,000 to 450,000 clones, roughly four fifths of which occur a single time. Together, the top ten hold 0.85% to 1.2% of the sample.

This sample is drawn from a study of blood T cell repertoires in COVID-19 (dated by TCRdb to 2018 to 2020). About the investigation overall: Collaborator samples came from the United States, Italy and Spain and covered acute and convalescent phases of COVID-19. The material from the prospective study consisted of cDNA or gDNA derived from T cells, B-cell-depleted T cells, or PBMCs. Subjects who had been exposed to COVID-19, were actively infected with it, or had recovered from it provided the deeply sampled blood TCRbeta repertoires that made up the dataset. The repertoires were made available in a free public database intended to serve as a resource for research on the immune response to SARS-CoV-2. The samples were drawn from two sources: the first 160 participants of the ongoing ImmuneRACE study, and 1,254 subjects contributed by 6 global collaborators. Sample metadata almost always included a de-identified subject ID, COVID-19 status, age in years and sex. Where HLA class I and class II types were available, the types were taken from metadata supplied by the sample provider, not from assay-based typing.

V has 3 bases trimmed and J has 4 bases trimmed; junction bases matching no gene number 5. CDR1 and CDR2 are drawn from the germline V gene: MDHEN, SYDVKM. The CDR3, from cysteine to phenylalanine, totals 16 residues. Only CDR3 DNA remains: 48 bases, in frame from the first base. The collaborating institutions used their own protocols to collect whole blood in K2EDTA tubes. For TCRbeta analysis, collaborators shipped samples in one of three forms: frozen whole blood, isolated PBMCs, or DNA extracted from either of those sample types. Results and caveats for the whole study, not just this receptor: The amount of clinical and demographic metadata varied by source and participant and was provided uncurated.

Sequenced material: peripheral blood. This sequence originates from a human donor with acute or convalescent COVID-19. The donor label of this sample is uncertain. The chain is encoded by TRBV28 joined to TRBJ2-2; a stretch of 10 junction bases matches TRBD1. At the DNA level, the sequence is TGTGCCAGCAGTTTGGCCGGGACAGGGGTCACCGGGGAGCTGTTTTTT. It translates to CASSLAGTGVTGELFF.